This record looks at one T cell receptor beta chain sequence and its context. The CDR3 runs to 15 residues. With V trimmed by 1 base and J by 2 bases, 1 base remained unmatched. The germline V gene encodes CDR1 SGDLS and CDR2 YYNGEE. Per the study methods: Amplified reference gene primers provided the basis for estimating nucleated cell counts. Here immunoSEQ multiplex PCR was the method, and the copy in TCRdb shows in-frame clones only, minus some. V, J and clone size derive from that table, while D and trimming were established from the DNA sequence. The sample shows about 530,000 clones, about 89% of them seen only once. Enrollment of patients from Seattle took place during active infection, with longitudinal follow-up. This entry belongs to a study of blood T cell repertoires in COVID-19. At the level of the study: Material from acute and convalescent COVID-19 was sourced from the United States, Italy and Spain. From T cells, B-cell-depleted T cells, or PBMCs came the material, which was cDNA or gDNA.

This receptor was taken from a woman between 45 and 65 years old with COVID-19, enrolled during active disease. Input material: peripheral blood. This sequence joins TRBV9 and TRBJ2-5; 11 nucleotides line up with TRBD2. The CDR3 DNA sequence: TGTGCCAGCAGCGTATTAGCGGGGGGGCAAGAGACCCAGTACTTC. Amino acid sequence: CASSVLAGGQETQYF.